The rows below give T cell receptor beta chains drawn from one sample of a study of spatial heterogeneity in lung cancer. TCRdb used MiXCR to reprocess the 5' RACE reads, holding one entry per CDR3 protein. Among over 14,000 distinct CDR3 sequences listed, approximately 7% were seen once. This specimen was lung tumor tissue, taken at surgery. Source of these receptors: a male donor with early-stage non-small cell lung cancer. Each CDR3 is given with its conserved first and last residue. A D gene is named only where the DNA matches it firmly. Expanded clones get a size class; other rows say once, few or many, or leave the size out.

CDR3aa | CDR3nt | v_gene | abundance | j_gene | d_gene | len
CSARAGGGIRTDTQYF | TGCAGTGCTAGAGCAGGAGGGGGCATTCGCACAGATACGCAGTATTTT | TRBV20-1 | many | TRBJ2-3 | . | 16
CASTSFTSGGNIQYF | TGTGCCAGCACCTCATTTACTAGCGGGGGAAACATTCAGTACTTC | TRBV12-3/TRBV12-4 | many | TRBJ2-4 | TRBD2 | 15
CSAPGADYYEQYF | TGCAGTGCTCCGGGGGCGGACTACTACGAGCAGTACTTC | TRBV20-1 | . | TRBJ2-7 | . | 13
CASSLYEQYF | TGTGCCAGCAGTCTATACGAGCAGTACTTC | TRBV27 | many | TRBJ2-7 | . | 10
CSVTERVNEKLFF | TGCAGCGTTACCGAGCGGGTGAATGAAAAACTGTTTTTT | TRBV29-1 | many | TRBJ1-4 | . | 13
CASRRPGTGETGELFF | TGTGCCAGCAGACGGCCCGGGACAGGGGAGACCGGGGAGCTGTTTTTT | TRBV19 | . | TRBJ2-2 | TRBD1 | 16
CASLGPDRGAQETQYF | TGTGCCAGCCTCGGTCCGGACAGGGGTGCCCAAGAGACCCAGTACTTC | TRBV27 | many | TRBJ2-5 | TRBD1 | 16
CASRRGAGNEQFF | TGTGCCAGTAGACGGGGCGCGGGCAATGAGCAGTTCTTC | TRBV19 | few | TRBJ2-1 | . | 13
CASSQEFGSWGYGYTF | TGCGCCAGCAGCCAAGAATTTGGCAGCTGGGGCTATGGCTACACCTTC | TRBV4-1 | . | TRBJ1-2 | . | 16
CASSEAPEQYF | TGTGCCAGCAGTGAAGCCCCCGAGCAGTACTTC | TRBV2 | many | TRBJ2-7 | . | 11
CASSWTGSTDTQYF | TGTGCCAGCAGCTGGACAGGGAGCACAGATACGCAGTATTTT | TRBV7-9 | . | TRBJ2-3 | TRBD1 | 14
CATRGRAEAFF | TGTGCCACCCGGGGAAGGGCTGAAGCTTTCTTT | TRBV25-1 | many | TRBJ1-1 | . | 11
CASSLGEGLQPQHF | TGTGCCAGCAGCTTAGGAGAAGGATTACAGCCCCAGCATTTT | TRBV7-2 | . | TRBJ1-5 | . | 14
CASSYPHRGAGELFF | TGTGCCAGCAGCTACCCTCACAGGGGAGCCGGGGAGCTGTTTTTT | TRBV5-6 | few | TRBJ2-2 | TRBD1 | 15
CASSLTESGANVLTF | TGTGCCAGCAGTTTAACAGAGTCTGGGGCCAACGTCCTGACTTTC | TRBV12-3/TRBV12-4 | . | TRBJ2-6 | . | 15
CSGAGGLYEQYF | TGCAGTGGAGCGGGAGGGCTATACGAGCAGTACTTC | TRBV20-1 | . | TRBJ2-7 | TRBD2 | 12
CASRPRDGRNTIYF | TGTGCCAGCAGGCCACGCGACGGACGGAACACCATATATTTT | TRBV9 | many | TRBJ1-3 | . | 14
CSVRGTLEAFF | TGCAGCGTTCGGGGGACCCTTGAAGCTTTCTTT | TRBV29-1 | many | TRBJ1-1 | . | 11
CASSFGWGRDYGYTF | TGTGCCAGCAGTTTTGGGTGGGGTAGGGACTATGGCTACACCTTC | TRBV28 | . | TRBJ1-2 | . | 15
CSAWRGDKNIQYF | TGCAGTGCTTGGCGGGGGGACAAAAACATTCAGTACTTC | TRBV20-1 | many | TRBJ2-4 | TRBD2 | 13
CASSLNGAAETQYF | TGTGCCAGCAGCTTAAATGGGGCCGCAGAGACCCAGTACTTC | TRBV7-2 | many | TRBJ2-5 | . | 14
CSVAGPGVAGASEQFF | TGCAGCGTTGCAGGACCTGGGGTAGCGGGAGCTTCTGAGCAGTTCTTC | TRBV29-1 | . | TRBJ2-1 | TRBD2 | 16
CASRGQSHNEQFF | TGTGCCAGCAGGGGTCAGAGCCACAATGAGCAGTTCTTC | TRBV6-2/TRBV6-3 | few | TRBJ2-1 | . | 13
CASSFPGPQVGNSPLHF | TGTGCCAGCAGCTTCCCGGGACCCCAAGTGGGGAATTCACCCCTCCACTTT | TRBV11-3 | medium-sized | TRBJ1-6 | . | 17
CASSLPASYEQYF | TGTGCCAGCAGCTTACCAGCCTCCTACGAGCAGTACTTC | TRBV7-2 | many | TRBJ2-7 | . | 13
CASSFGTLHSPLHF | TGTGCCAGCAGCTTCGGGACACTTCATTCACCCCTCCACTTT | TRBV7-2 | many | TRBJ1-6 | . | 14
CASSARSFQETQYF | TGTGCCAGCAGCGCTAGGAGCTTCCAAGAGACCCAGTACTTC | TRBV7-8 | . | TRBJ2-5 | . | 14
CASSMTGQGSDTQYF | TGTGCCAGTAGTATGACGGGACAGGGGTCAGATACGCAGTATTTT | TRBV19 | many | TRBJ2-3 | TRBD1 | 15
CASSPPVSGRDYGYTF | TGTGCCAGCTCACCACCGGTCTCAGGGAGGGACTATGGCTACACCTTC | TRBV18 | many | TRBJ1-2 | . | 16
CASSLGGPQPTANYGYTF | TGCGCCAGCAGCTTGGGGGGGCCCCAACCAACTGCTAACTATGGCTACACCTTC | TRBV5-1 | medium-sized | TRBJ1-2 | . | 18
CASSLEGGRTDTQYF | TGCGCCAGCAGCTTGGAGGGGGGACGCACAGATACGCAGTATTTT | TRBV5-1 | few | TRBJ2-3 | . | 15
CASIPLGGANYGYTF | TGTGCCAGTATTCCCCTGGGGGGAGCTAATTATGGCTACACCTTC | TRBV19 | . | TRBJ1-2 | . | 15
CASSLGWGTQYF | TGTGCCAGCAGCCTCGGTTGGGGGACCCAGTACTTC | TRBV7-3 | . | TRBJ2-5 | . | 12
CASRARTGSPLHF | TGTGCCAGCAGAGCCCGGACCGGTTCACCCCTCCACTTT | TRBV6-5 | many | TRBJ1-6 | . | 13
CASSIRGWTYEQYF | TGTGCCAGTAGTATCCGGGGGTGGACCTACGAGCAGTACTTC | TRBV19 | many | TRBJ2-7 | . | 14
CSVEAQGGTDTQYF | TGCAGTGTCGAGGCCCAGGGTGGCACAGATACGCAGTATTTT | TRBV20-1 | many | TRBJ2-3 | . | 14
CASSFAGQWDTIYF | TGTGCCAGCAGCTTTGCGGGACAGTGGGACACCATATATTTT | TRBV7-2 | many | TRBJ1-3 | TRBD1 | 14
CASSYSRRGSAEAFF | TGTGCCAGCAGTTACTCGAGACGGGGGAGCGCTGAAGCTTTCTTT | TRBV6-5 | medium-sized | TRBJ1-1 | . | 15
CSAPIAGGQETQYF | TGCAGTGCTCCCATAGCGGGGGGGCAAGAGACCCAGTACTTC | TRBV20-1 | . | TRBJ2-5 | TRBD2 | 14
CASSFEGRLANYGYTF | TGTGCCAGCAGCTTTGAGGGCAGGTTAGCTAACTATGGCTACACCTTC | TRBV7-8 | many | TRBJ1-2 | . | 16
CSVEGEGGSSYNEQFF | TGCAGCGTTGAAGGGGAGGGAGGGAGCTCCTACAATGAGCAGTTCTTC | TRBV29-1 | many | TRBJ2-1 | TRBD2 | 16
CASTGDRGNHGYTF | TGCGCCAGCACCGGAGACAGGGGAAATCATGGCTACACCTTC | TRBV5-1 | many | TRBJ1-2 | TRBD1 | 14
CASSQETRIAEAFF | TGCGCCAGCAGCCAAGAGACACGGATCGCTGAAGCTTTCTTT | TRBV4-1 | many | TRBJ1-1 | . | 14
CASTLAGVPYNEQFF | TGTGCCAGCACCCTAGCGGGAGTGCCCTACAATGAGCAGTTCTTC | TRBV7-9 | medium-sized | TRBJ2-1 | TRBD2 | 15
CASRLAAESLAKSSYEQYF | TGTGCCAGCAGACTAGCTGCGGAGTCACTAGCGAAAAGCTCCTACGAGCAGTACTTC | TRBV6-6 | many | TRBJ2-7 | TRBD2 | 19
CASSFYRDWNQPQHF | TGTGCCAGTAGCTTTTACAGGGATTGGAATCAGCCCCAGCATTTT | TRBV19 | few | TRBJ1-5 | . | 15
CASTAGFHTDTQYF | TGTGCCAGCACGGCAGGGTTCCACACAGATACGCAGTATTTT | TRBV28 | many | TRBJ2-3 | . | 14
CASSQGVQGRQPQHF | TGTGCCAGCAGCCAAGGGGTTCAGGGGAGACAGCCCCAGCATTTT | TRBV3-1 | few | TRBJ1-5 | . | 15